This T cell receptor beta chain stems from a study of OX40 agonist ivuxolimab in advanced cancers. Whole-study context: The patients got ivuxolimab, which is an agonistic anti-OX40 (CD134) antibody. Regarding the study as a whole: Partial responders at 0.1-3.0 mg/kg showed near-lowest clonal expansion.

Concerning this clone: Its antigen is unknown.

This CDR3 spans 14 amino acids. Deletions cut 2 bases from V and 6 bases from J, with 14 bases between. CDR1 is SNHLY, CDR2 FYNNEI, per germline. Profiling relied on immunoSEQ multiplex PCR, and the TCRdb table lists in-frame clones only, not all of them. The sample includes 95,000 to 150,000 clones, just over 90% of them seen just once. The sequence came from an adult with an advanced solid tumor such as melanoma, head and neck, liver or kidney cancer. This sample comprised CD4+ or CD8+ T cells sorted from blood, obtained in a trial of the OX40 agonist ivuxolimab. The genes are TRBV2 and TRBJ2-7; D gene ambiguous. CDR3 nucleotides: TGTGCCAGCAGTGAACTGGTGGGGAAGAGCGAGCAGTACTTC. This gives the protein CASSELVGKSEQYF.